These 16 T cell receptor beta chains were sequenced from one sample in a study of OX40 agonist ivuxolimab in advanced cancers. Using immunoSEQ multiplex PCR, the repertoire was profiled, and TCRdb retains in-frame clones only, with some absent. This table has tens of thousands of clones, roughly nine tenths appearing once. Sequenced material: CD4+ or CD8+ T cells sorted from blood, taken in a trial of the OX40 agonist ivuxolimab. The receptors were sampled from an adult with an advanced solid tumor such as melanoma, head and neck, liver or kidney cancer.

This clone was observed once. This rearrangement joins TRBV12-5 to TRBJ2-5, with 8 bases fitting TRBD1. The germline V gene encodes CDR1 LGHNT and CDR2 FRNRAP. J gave up 3 bases and V 2 bases, and 2 bases lay outside the gene matches. The CDR3 has 14 amino acids. Here the CDR3 reads CASGLSDREETQYF. The CDR3 nucleotides are TGTGCTAGTGGTTTGTCGGACAGGGAAGAGACCCAGTACTTC.

This chain links TRBV5-1 with TRBJ1-2; 11 bases match TRBD1. V was pared by 4 bases and J by 5 bases, with 7 bases of the junction left unmatched. This CDR3 contains 15 residues. Germline CDR1 and CDR2: SGHRS and YFSETQ. CDR3 in amino acids: CASSTTGQGAYGYTF. The CDR3 DNA reads as TGCGCCAGCAGCACAACAGGACAGGGGGCTTATGGCTACACCTTC. The variable domain in full, with the rest retrieved from reference TRBV5-1 and TRBJ1-2, is KAGVTQTPRYLIKTRGQQVTLSCSPISGHRSVSWYQQTPGQGLQFLFEYFSETQRNKGNFPGRFSGRQFSNSRSEMNVSTLELGDSALYLCASSTTGQGAYGYTFGSGTRLTVV.

This clone was recorded only once. The chain combines TRBV6-1 with TRBJ2-3, with D unclear. Germline lookup yields CDR1 MNHNS and CDR2 SASEGT. Trimming cost V 2 bases and J 4 bases, with 4 bases left between them. The CDR3 is made up of 12 amino acids. CDR3 coding DNA: TGTGCCAGCAGTGAACTCGCAGATACGCAGTATTTT. This gives the protein CASSELADTQYF.

This CDR3 reads CASSRTSGAGTDTQYF. CDR3 nucleotide sequence: TGTGCCAGCAGCCGCACTAGCGGAGCAGGCACAGATACGCAGTATTTT. The chain links TRBV7-2 to TRBJ2-3; 8 nucleotides agree with TRBD2. This CDR3 contains 16 residues. Trimming took 5 bases from V and 1 from J; bases not matched to a gene: 8. Germline CDR1 and CDR2: SGHTA and FQGNSA.

Here the CDR3 DNA reads TGTGCCAGCTCACCAACGAATAGCGAAACACCCACAGATACGCAGTATTTT. Translating it yields CASSPTNSETPTDTQYF. This chain uses TRBV18 with TRBJ2-3, with a weak D call TRBD2 (5 bases). CDR1 KGHSH and CDR2 LQKENI come from the germline V gene. The CDR3 runs to 17 residues. Trimming removed 2 bases at V and 2 bases at J, with 17 bases between.

This sequence joins TRBV19 and TRBJ1-5; D remains ambiguous. The V end was cut by 5 bases, the J end by 6 bases, with 8 bases between. Per germline, CDR1 LNHDA and CDR2 SQIVND (reference sequence). The CDR3 spans 12 residues. CDR3 in DNA: TGTGCCAGTAGTTTCAGGCTTCAGCCCCAGCATTTT. This encodes CASSFRLQPQHF.

This clone has just one count. The gene calls are TRBV5-1 and TRBJ1-1; maybe TRBD1 (6 bases). Germline V gene data show CDR1 as SGHRS and CDR2 as YFSETQ. V was clipped by 4 bases and J by 0 bases, with 10 bases between them. This CDR3 is 14 amino acids long. Here the CDR3 reads CASSPDSLNTEAFF. CDR3 bases: TGCGCCAGCAGCCCGGACAGTTTGAACACTGAAGCTTTCTTT.

V gene TRBV19 combines with J gene TRBJ1-2; D is ambiguous. The V end was cut by 5 bases, the J end by 2 bases, with 18 bases between. The CDR3 extends over 16 amino acids. Germline CDR1 is LNHDA and CDR2 is SQIVND (reference sequence). CDR3 amino acids: CASSALGSAANYGYTF. The CDR3 DNA is TGTGCCAGTAGTGCATTAGGTAGTGCGGCCAACTATGGCTACACCTTC.

The gene calls are TRBV19 and TRBJ2-5; 10 positions match TRBD1. Germline V lookup: CDR1 LNHDA, CDR2 SQIVND (reference sequence). Unmatched junction bases numbered 4, after V lost 7 bases and J lost 5 bases. This CDR3 is built from 13 residues. The CDR3 sequence is CASTQTGGETQYF. In DNA, the CDR3 is TGTGCCAGTACCCAGACAGGGGGCGAGACCCAGTACTTC.

The V call is TRBV6-1, the J call TRBJ2-2; possibly TRBD1 for D (5 bases). Trimming cost V 2 bases and J 5 bases, with 6 bases left between them. The length of the CDR3 is 13 residues. Germline assignment: CDR1 MNHNS and CDR2 SASEGT. This chain's CDR3 is CASSERTTGELFF. The CDR3 nucleotides are TGTGCCAGCAGTGAAAGGACAACCGGGGAGCTGTTTTTT.

The V gene is TRBV5-4, the J gene TRBJ1-1; D gene unclear. The CDR3 is 14 amino acids. From germline, CDR1 is SGHNT and CDR2 YYREEE (reference sequence). Trimming shortened V by 1 base and J by 4 bases, and 11 bases separated the two germline ends. CDR3 nucleotides: TGTGCCAGCAGCTTGACGCAGGCCTCCACTGAAGCTTTCTTT. Encoded protein: CASSLTQASTEAFF.

This chain connects TRBV27 to TRBJ2-5; 11 nucleotides align to TRBD1. The CDR3 is 15 amino acids. The V gene's germline CDR1 is MNHEY and CDR2 SMNVEV (reference sequence). With V trimmed by 4 bases and J by 4 bases, 5 bases remained unmatched. CDR3 protein: CASSSWTGGGETQYF. The CDR3 region has the DNA TGTGCCAGCAGTTCCTGGACAGGGGGCGGAGAGACCCAGTACTTC.

This chain uses TRBV5-1 with TRBJ2-1; D is uncertain. V lost 3 bases to trimming and J lost 0 bases, with 10 bases between them. Germline lookup yields CDR1 SGHRS and CDR2 YFSETQ. This CDR3 region has 15 residues. Here the CDR3 DNA reads TGCGCCAGCAGCTCCGGGTTTAGCTCCTACAATGAGCAGTTCTTC. It is translated as CASSSGFSSYNEQFF.

This chain links TRBV27 with TRBJ1-1; possible D gene TRBD1, 6 bases. Trimming removed 3 bases at V and 5 bases at J, with 10 bases between. Germline CDR1 reads MNHEY; CDR2 reads SMNVEV (reference sequence). The length of the CDR3 is 13 residues. This CDR3 reads CASSFTGQTEAFF. The CDR3, as DNA: TGTGCCAGCAGTTTCACAGGACAGACTGAAGCTTTCTTT.

The sample holds a few counts of this clone. V and J are TRBV6-6 and TRBJ1-4; possibly TRBD1 for D (6 bases). Germline V gene lookup returns CDR1 MNHNY and CDR2 SVGAGI (reference sequence). Trimming left V 2 bases short and J 4 bases short, with 11 bases between. The CDR3 contains 15 residues. This CDR3 reads CASSYPTGNNEKLFF. CDR3 sequence (DNA): TGTGCCAGCAGTTACCCGACAGGAAATAATGAAAAACTGTTTTTT.

This clone was picked up one time. V gene TRBV11-3 combines with J gene TRBJ2-3, with D possibly TRBD2 on 6 matching bases. The V end lost 5 bases, the J end lost 5 bases, and 17 bases lay between the germline ends. This CDR3 region has 15 residues. CDR1 and CDR2 (germline): SGHNT, YENEEA. The chain's CDR3 is CASSPRDSPQDTQYF. The CDR3 bases are TGTGCCAGCAGCCCCCGGGACTCCCCTCAAGATACGCAGTATTTT.